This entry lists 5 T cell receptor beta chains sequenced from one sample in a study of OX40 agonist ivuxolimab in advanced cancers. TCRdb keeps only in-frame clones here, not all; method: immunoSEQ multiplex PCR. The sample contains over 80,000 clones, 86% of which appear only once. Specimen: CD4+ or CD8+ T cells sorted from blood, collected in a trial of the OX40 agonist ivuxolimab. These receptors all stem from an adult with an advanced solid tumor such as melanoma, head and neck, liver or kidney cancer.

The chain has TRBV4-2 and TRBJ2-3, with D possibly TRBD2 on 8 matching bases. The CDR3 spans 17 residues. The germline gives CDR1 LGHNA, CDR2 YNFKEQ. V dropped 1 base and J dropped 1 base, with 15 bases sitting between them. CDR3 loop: CASSQVVSGTGTDTQYF. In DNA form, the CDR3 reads TGTGCCAGCAGCCAAGTTGTTAGCGGGACAGGCACAGATACGCAGTATTTT.

The CDR3 protein is CATSSNTGAGGISPLHF. CDR3 nucleotide sequence: TGTGCCACCAGCTCTAATACAGGCGCAGGCGGGATTTCACCCCTCCACTTT. This rearrangement joins TRBV15 to TRBJ1-6, with D maybe TRBD1 (5 bases). The CDR3 loop spans 17 amino acids. Trimming shortened V by 5 bases and J by 9 bases, and 23 bases separated the two germline ends. CDR1 is LNHNV and CDR2 is YYDKDF in the germline V gene (reference sequence).

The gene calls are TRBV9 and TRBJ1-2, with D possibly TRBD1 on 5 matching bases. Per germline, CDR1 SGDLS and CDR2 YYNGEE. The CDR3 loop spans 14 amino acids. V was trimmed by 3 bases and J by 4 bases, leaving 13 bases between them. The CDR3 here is CASSGGGVLYGYTF. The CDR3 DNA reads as TGTGCCAGCAGCGGCGGGGGGGTACTCTATGGCTACACCTTC.

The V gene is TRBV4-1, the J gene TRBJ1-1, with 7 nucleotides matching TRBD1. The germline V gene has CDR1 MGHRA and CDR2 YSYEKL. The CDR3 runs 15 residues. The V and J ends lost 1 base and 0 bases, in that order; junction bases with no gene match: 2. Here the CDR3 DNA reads TGCGCCAGCAGCCAAGGAGGGGGCTTGAACACTGAAGCTTTCTTT. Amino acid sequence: CASSQGGGLNTEAFF.

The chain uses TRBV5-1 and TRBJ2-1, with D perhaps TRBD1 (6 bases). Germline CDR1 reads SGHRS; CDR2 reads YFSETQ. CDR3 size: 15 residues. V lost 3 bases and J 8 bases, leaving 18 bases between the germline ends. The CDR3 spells CASSWSRGGRDEQFF. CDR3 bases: TGCGCCAGCAGCTGGAGCAGGGGTGGGCGCGATGAGCAGTTCTTC.